The clone carrying this T cell receptor (beta chain) turned up a few times. Its target is unknown. Per germline, CDR1 SGHTA and CDR2 FQGNSA. The V and J ends lost 5 bases and 2 bases, in that order; junction bases with no gene match: 5. There are 14 residues in the CDR3. This record belongs to a study of CD8 T cells in ankylosing spondylitis. Study-level findings and limits: In ankylosing spondylitis blood, a motif of roughly 8 highly homologous TCR beta variants appeared characteristic.

TCRdb re-derived calls from the 5' RACE reads in MiXCR, one entry per CDR3 protein. The sample has some 240,000 distinct CDR3 sequences, 20% to 30% seen once. The clonotype originates from a male donor with ankylosing spondylitis or in good health (not recorded which). The V and J genes are TRBV7-2 and TRBJ2-7; TRBD2 agrees at 8 bases. The sequencing sample was made of blood, either unsorted or a sorted T cell fraction (not recorded which). Here the CDR3 reads CASSPRSGTYEQYF. In DNA, the CDR3 is TGTGCCAGCAGCCCCCGTAGCGGGACCTACGAGCAGTACTTC.